This is a list of T cell receptor beta chains from one sample in a study of shared clonotypes between healthy human individuals. Clones were sequenced by immunoSEQ multiplex PCR, and TCRdb holds only the in-frame ones, with some missing. The repertoire holds some 1,400,000 clones, with roughly 96% as singletons. The sample consisted of naive CD4+ T cells sorted from blood. The receptors derive from a man younger than 45 in good health. Both conserved end residues are part of each CDR3. The D gene is left open where the match is weak. Only some rows state a clone size, as once, few, many or a class for expanded clones.

D: TRBD1
V: TRBV30
size: -
J: TRBJ2-7
DNA: TGTGCCTGGCAGGGGGTCGGGTACGAGCAGTACTTC
CDR3: CAWQGVGYEQYF

D: -
V: TRBV9
size: -
J: TRBJ2-7
DNA: TGTGCCAGCAGCGCCACCGGGACGATTGCCCACGAGCAGTACTTC
CDR3: CASSATGTIAHEQYF

D: TRBD1
V: TRBV5-1
size: -
J: TRBJ1-1
DNA: TGCGCCAGCAGCGTATCACAGGGGGAAGCTTTCTTT
CDR3: CASSVSQGEAFF

D: -
V: TRBV28
size: -
J: TRBJ2-7
DNA: TGTGCCAGCAGGAGCTACAGGACCTACGAGCAGTACTTC
CDR3: CASRSYRTYEQYF

D: -
V: TRBV11-2
size: -
J: TRBJ2-3
DNA: TGTGCCAGCAGCTTTAGGGGGGCGGTTAGCACAGATACGCAGTATTTT
CDR3: CASSFRGAVSTDTQYF

D: TRBD2
V: TRBV7-9
size: -
J: TRBJ2-5
DNA: TGTGCCAGCAGCTTAGGACCTAGACTAGCGGGGTACCAAGAGACCCAGTACTTC
CDR3: CASSLGPRLAGYQETQYF

D: -
V: TRBV25-1
size: -
J: TRBJ1-1
DNA: TGTGCCAGCAGTGGAGGGGAGAGGATTGTGAACACTGAAGCTTTCTTT
CDR3: CASSGGERIVNTEAFF

D: -
V: TRBV5-6
size: -
J: TRBJ1-1
DNA: TGTGCCAGCAGCCTGTTCACTGAAGCTTTCTTT
CDR3: CASSLFTEAFF

D: -
V: TRBV29-1
size: -
J: TRBJ2-3
DNA: TGCAGCGTTGTCTGGGGCACAGATACGCAGTATTTT
CDR3: CSVVWGTDTQYF

D: -
V: TRBV28
size: -
J: TRBJ1-2
DNA: TGTGCCAGCAGTTTAGGGCCCACAGGTTCCTCGGGCTACACCTTC
CDR3: CASSLGPTGSSGYTF

D: TRBD1
V: TRBV6-5
size: once
J: TRBJ2-7
DNA: TGTGCCAGCAGCCCGACAGGGTGGGCCTACGAGCAGTACTTC
CDR3: CASSPTGWAYEQYF

D: -
V: TRBV5-4
size: -
J: TRBJ2-7
DNA: TGTGCCAGCAGCCCCGATGTGGGAGCTCGCGAGCAGTACTTC
CDR3: CASSPDVGAREQYF

D: TRBD2
V: TRBV5-4
size: -
J: TRBJ2-2
DNA: TGTGCCAGCAGCCCCCCGGGACTAGCGGGAGGAGGGACCGGGGAGCTGTTTTTT
CDR3: CASSPPGLAGGGTGELFF

D: -
V: TRBV4-3
size: once
J: TRBJ2-7
DNA: TGCGCCAGCAGCCGCCTGACAGGAACCTACGAGCAGTACTTC
CDR3: CASSRLTGTYEQYF

D: -
V: TRBV6-6
size: -
J: TRBJ1-1
DNA: TGTGCCAGCAACCCCTCAGCAGGGATTGAAGCTTTCTTT
CDR3: CASNPSAGIEAFF

D: TRBD2
V: TRBV5-1
size: -
J: TRBJ2-1
DNA: TGCGCCAGCAGCGAGACTAGCGGCTCCTACAATGAGCAGTTCTTC
CDR3: CASSETSGSYNEQFF

D: -
V: TRBV10-2
size: -
J: TRBJ2-5
DNA: TGCGCCAGCAGACCTAGCCGAGTATTCCAAGAGACCCAGTACTTC
CDR3: CASRPSRVFQETQYF

D: -
V: TRBV28
size: -
J: TRBJ2-3
DNA: TGTGCCAGCACCAAGAGGGCCTCCGCAGATACGCAGTATTTT
CDR3: CASTKRASADTQYF

D: -
V: TRBV12-5
size: -
J: TRBJ1-3
DNA: TGTGCTAGTGGCTATTACACTTCTCGAACCGGGACTCCAAACTCTGGAAACACCATATATTTT
CDR3: CASGYYTSRTGTPNSGNTIYF

D: -
V: TRBV7-2
size: -
J: TRBJ1-1
DNA: TGTGCCAGCAGCTTGGTTTCATACCTTGGGACTGAAGCTTTCTTT
CDR3: CASSLVSYLGTEAFF

D: TRBD2
V: TRBV9
size: once
J: TRBJ2-3
DNA: TGTGCCAGCAGCGGCAGCGGGACTGCAACAGATACGCAGTATTTT
CDR3: CASSGSGTATDTQYF

D: -
V: TRBV28
size: -
J: TRBJ1-5
DNA: TGTGCCAGCAGGCCACCTGGCGACAGGAGCAATCAGCCCCAGCATTTT
CDR3: CASRPPGDRSNQPQHF

D: TRBD1
V: TRBV4-1
size: -
J: TRBJ1-1
DNA: TGCGCCAGCAGACCCGGACAGGTGAACACTGAAGCTTTCTTT
CDR3: CASRPGQVNTEAFF

D: -
V: TRBV7-3
size: -
J: TRBJ2-3
DNA: TGTGCCAGCAGCGAAAACACAGATACGCAGTATTTT
CDR3: CASSENTDTQYF

D: TRBD2
V: TRBV10-3
size: once
J: TRBJ2-7
DNA: TGTGCCATCAGTGAGACTAGCGGGGTCGACGAGCAGTACTTC
CDR3: CAISETSGVDEQYF

D: -
V: TRBV29-1
size: -
J: TRBJ2-7
DNA: TGCAGCGCAACCCAGGGGAAGTCCTACGAGCAGTACTTC
CDR3: CSATQGKSYEQYF

D: TRBD1
V: TRBV5-1
size: -
J: TRBJ1-5
DNA: TGCGCCAGCAGCGGGGGACAGTCCAATCAGCCCCAGCATTTT
CDR3: CASSGGQSNQPQHF

D: TRBD1
V: TRBV5-5
size: -
J: TRBJ1-5
DNA: TGTGCCAGCAGCCCTTACCGCGAGGGGGCCTTCAATCAGCCCCAGCATTTT
CDR3: CASSPYREGAFNQPQHF

D: -
V: TRBV7-3
size: once
J: TRBJ2-1
DNA: TGTGCCAGCAGCTTAATTTCCAGCGACAATGAGCAGTTCTTC
CDR3: CASSLISSDNEQFF

D: TRBD1
V: TRBV5-5
size: -
J: TRBJ1-4
DNA: TGTGCCAGCAACCCGACAGGGGGCCCCCTTAGTGGTAATGAAAAACTGTTTTTT
CDR3: CASNPTGGPLSGNEKLFF

D: TRBD1
V: TRBV5-1
size: -
J: TRBJ2-2
DNA: TGCGCCAGCAGCTTGGGGAAGACAGGGGTCGGGGAGCTGTTTTTT
CDR3: CASSLGKTGVGELFF

D: -
V: TRBV10-2
size: -
J: TRBJ2-1
DNA: TGCGCCAGCAGTGATCGGGCGGGAATCTACAATGAGCAGTTCTTC
CDR3: CASSDRAGIYNEQFF

D: -
V: TRBV11-2
size: -
J: TRBJ2-7
DNA: TGTGCCAGCAGCGCGGGAGTGACAGGGACATTTTCCTACGAGCAGTACTTC
CDR3: CASSAGVTGTFSYEQYF

D: -
V: TRBV5-1
size: -
J: TRBJ2-3
DNA: TGCGCCAGCAGCTTGGTCCAGGGTGCAGATACGCAGTATTTT
CDR3: CASSLVQGADTQYF

D: TRBD2
V: TRBV7-9
size: -
J: TRBJ2-3
DNA: TGTGCCAGCAGCTTTGGGCTAGCGGGTAATACAGATACGCAGTATTTT
CDR3: CASSFGLAGNTDTQYF

D: TRBD2
V: TRBV27
size: -
J: TRBJ2-3
DNA: TGTGCCAGCAGTTTACGGTCCTGGCGGGAGGACACAGATACGCAGTATTTT
CDR3: CASSLRSWREDTDTQYF

D: -
V: TRBV5-4
size: -
J: TRBJ2-2
DNA: TGTGCCAGCAGCTTGGCAGACACACCCGGGGAGCTGTTTTTT
CDR3: CASSLADTPGELFF

D: TRBD2
V: TRBV9
size: -
J: TRBJ2-7
DNA: TGTGCCAGCAGCGTAGGCCGGGGGGATCTTTACGAGCAGTACTTC
CDR3: CASSVGRGDLYEQYF

D: -
V: TRBV5-5
size: -
J: TRBJ2-5
DNA: TGTGCCAGCAGCGCGATCAGGGCCCAAGAGACCCAGTACTTC
CDR3: CASSAIRAQETQYF

D: -
V: TRBV28
size: -
J: TRBJ2-3
DNA: TGTGCCACGACTGAGGCCACAGATACGCAGTATTTT
CDR3: CATTEATDTQYF

D: -
V: TRBV5-1
size: -
J: TRBJ2-7
DNA: TGCGCCAGCAGCTTTGGACAGATATACGAGCAGTACTTC
CDR3: CASSFGQIYEQYF

D: TRBD2
V: TRBV5-4
size: -
J: TRBJ2-3
DNA: TGTGCCAGCAGCTCTAGGACTAGCGGGAGGGCAGATACGCAGTATTTT
CDR3: CASSSRTSGRADTQYF

D: -
V: TRBV5-6
size: -
J: TRBJ2-1
DNA: TGTGCCAGCAGCTTGGTTTTTGGGGAAAGTACGAATGATCAGTTCTTC
CDR3: CASSLVFGESTNDQFF

D: TRBD1
V: TRBV7-2
size: -
J: TRBJ2-1
DNA: TGTGCCAGCAGCTTAGGGGACAGGAACTCTTTCCATGAGCAGTTCTTC
CDR3: CASSLGDRNSFHEQFF

D: -
V: TRBV28
size: -
J: TRBJ1-2
DNA: TGTGCCAGCAGTCCCTCGACAGGTAACGGCTACACCTTC
CDR3: CASSPSTGNGYTF

D: TRBD2
V: TRBV10-1
size: -
J: TRBJ2-3
DNA: TGCGCCAGCAGTGCTCCGGGACTAGCGGGAGGCGGAGATACGCAGTATTTT
CDR3: CASSAPGLAGGGDTQYF

D: -
V: TRBV28
size: -
J: TRBJ1-2
DNA: TGTGCCAGCAGTTTCGAGCCGGCCGTCAACTATGGCTACACCTTC
CDR3: CASSFEPAVNYGYTF

D: -
V: TRBV28
size: -
J: TRBJ2-2
DNA: TGTGCCAGCAGTCTCAACACCGGGGAGCTGTTTTTT
CDR3: CASSLNTGELFF

D: TRBD1
V: TRBV2
size: once
J: TRBJ2-2
DNA: TGTGCCAGCGGGACAGGGGGCACCGGGGAGCTGTTTTTT
CDR3: CASGTGGTGELFF

D: -
V: TRBV10-3
size: once
J: TRBJ2-7
DNA: TGTGCCATCAGGAGGGCCCCGTCGGCTTACGAGCAGTACTTC
CDR3: CAIRRAPSAYEQYF

D: -
V: TRBV6-6
size: -
J: TRBJ2-1
DNA: TGTGCCAGCAGCTCCCCCTGGGGGGACAATGAGCAGTTCTTC
CDR3: CASSSPWGDNEQFF

D: TRBD2
V: TRBV18
size: -
J: TRBJ2-1
DNA: TGTGCCAGCTCATCAGAACTAGCGGGAGTTGGTATTGGGAAGTTCTTC
CDR3: CASSSELAGVGIGKFF

D: -
V: TRBV9
size: -
J: TRBJ2-3
DNA: TGTGCCAGCAGCGTAGGCGCCAGGTTGGTTGGGCAGTATTTT
CDR3: CASSVGARLVGQYF

D: -
V: TRBV27
size: -
J: TRBJ2-1
DNA: TGTGCCAGCAGTTTCGGGCTCGGGGGTGAGCAGTTCTTC
CDR3: CASSFGLGGEQFF